This TCR beta chain was observed in a study of T-cell reconstitution after alpha-beta-depleted transplantation in children. Unique molecular identifiers tagged the TCRbeta library. TCRdb recomputed calls from the PCR reads with MiXCR, one row per CDR3 protein. The sample yields 19,000 or so distinct CDR3 sequences, approximately 12% seen once. The CDR3 totals 17 residues. The V gene lost 0 bases and the J gene lost 0 bases, with 14 bases spanning the gap. CDR1 is LNHNV and CDR2 is YYDKDF in the germline V gene (reference sequence). This clonotype was seen repeatedly, ten times or more. The antigen remains undetermined. Broader study findings: Reported findings indicate that, about two months after transplant, alpha-beta T cells came from several hundred expanded clones, which were derived from non-depleted graft cells.

Sequencing used PBMCs, mostly from graft donor cells, obtained 60 days after TCRalphabeta/CD19-depleted stem cell transplant. This chain links TRBV15 with TRBJ2-5, with D possibly being TRBD1 (6 bases). The sequence was obtained from a female patient younger than 10 who had a stem cell transplant for congenital amegakaryocytic thrombocytopenia, so the T cells may come from the graft donor. CDR3 region: CATSRDQGMVYQETQYF. In nucleotides, the CDR3 is TGTGCCACCAGCAGAGACCAGGGGATGGTCTACCAAGAGACCCAGTACTTC.